Below are 22 T cell receptor beta chains sequenced from a single sample in a study of blood T cells in healthy people across ages. With a J-beta primer mix and a sample-barcoded 5' primer, a second PCR ran 7 to 11 cycles. From the 5' RACE reads, TCRdb called clonotypes with MiXCR, one entry per CDR3 protein. The sample carries 800,000 or so distinct CDR3 sequences, 62% recorded once. The sample consisted of blood. The source is a man aged 25-45 years in good health.

This clonotype was seen only a few times. The chain links TRBV12-3 or TRBV12-4 to TRBJ2-2, with 7 bases lining up with TRBD1. CDR3 length: 15 amino acids. Trimming at V came to 6 bases and at J to 5 bases, leaving 9 bases not matched to a gene. CDR3 DNA sequence: TGTGCCAGCAGCCGGGACAGAGTCCTGACCGGGGAGCTGTTTTTT. Translating gives CASSRDRVLTGELFF.

The V call is TRBV2, the J call TRBJ2-6; D is unclear. The CDR3 is made up of 14 amino acids. Germline values: CDR1 SNHLY, CDR2 FYNNEI. V lost 6 bases to trimming and J lost 2 bases, with 8 bases between them. The CDR3 loop reads CASRSRTGANVLTF. CDR3 in DNA: TGTGCCAGCAGAAGTAGGACTGGGGCCAACGTCCTGACTTTC.

This clonotype was observed a few times. V is TRBV9 and J is TRBJ2-7; no clear D. The CDR3 consists of 14 residues. The germline V gene has CDR1 SGDLS and CDR2 YYNGEE. V was trimmed by 0 bases and J by 2 bases, leaving 9 bases between them. CDR3 sequence reads: CASSVGQTTYEQYF. CDR3 coding DNA: TGTGCCAGCAGCGTAGGGCAAACTACCTACGAGCAGTACTTC.

This clonotype appeared a few times. The CDR3 DNA follows: TGTGCCAGCAGTGCCCCCCCGGACGCGTGGACCCAGTACTTC. Residues: CASSAPPDAWTQYF. The gene calls are TRBV25-1 and TRBJ2-5; D uncertain. Germline V gene lookup returns CDR1 MGHDK and CDR2 SYGVNS. The CDR3 has 14 amino acids. V was shortened by 4 bases and J by 7 bases, with 16 bases between the two germline ends.

The genes are TRBV6-5 and TRBJ1-4; D perhaps matches TRBD1 (5 bases). The germline V and J ends were trimmed by 3 bases and 0 bases, with 11 bases remaining between them. The CDR3 is 16 amino acids. From germline, CDR1 is MNHEY and CDR2 SVGAGI. CDR3 region: CASSYSRQSTNEKLFF. Here the CDR3 DNA reads TGTGCCAGCAGTTATTCCAGACAGTCAACTAATGAAAAACTGTTTTTT.

Remarks on this clonotype: One junction end does not reproduce the germline sequence, and a read error may be involved. The CDR3 DNA reads as TGTGCCAGCAGTGTATCGGTTTTGGAGACCCAGTACTTC. This sequence encodes CASSVSVLETQYF. The chain employs TRBV27 and TRBJ2-5, with unresolved D. Germline values: CDR1 MNHEY, CDR2 SMNVEV (reference sequence). The CDR3 is made up of 13 amino acids.

This clonotype was picked up a small number of times. This sequence joins TRBV28 and TRBJ2-7; D unclear. This CDR3 is 16 amino acids long. Trimming took off 4 bases at V and 2 bases at J, with 18 bases between the two ends. CDR1 and CDR2 from the germline V gene are MDHEN and SYDVKM. The CDR3: CASSSPLGRAAYEQYF. The CDR3 DNA reads TGTGCCAGCAGTTCCCCCCTGGGAAGGGCCGCCTACGAGCAGTACTTC.

The J gene is TRBJ2-7, the V gene TRBV7-2; 7 bases agree with TRBD1. The junction had 13 bases not matched to a gene; V was cut back by 6 bases and J by 5 bases. CDR1 is SGHTA and CDR2 is FQGNSA in the germline V gene. The CDR3 loop spans 15 amino acids. CDR3 residues: CASSFHRGAGNEQYF. The CDR3 coding sequence is TGTGCCAGCAGTTTCCACAGGGGCGCCGGGAACGAGCAGTACTTC.

This clonotype was picked up a small number of times. The chain is built from TRBV7-8 and TRBJ2-7; TRBD2 is a possible D gene (5 bases). The CDR3 has 14 residues. Germline V lookup: CDR1 SGHVS, CDR2 FQNEAQ. The V end was cut by 1 base, the J end by 2 bases, with 9 bases between. CDR3 amino acids: CASSLVGETYEQYF. CDR3 nucleotide sequence: TGTGCCAGCAGCTTAGTCGGGGAGACCTACGAGCAGTACTTC.

This chain links TRBV12-3 or TRBV12-4 with TRBJ2-3; D is unclear. The CDR3 is 13 amino acids. V lost 6 bases and J 5 bases, leaving 12 bases between the germline ends. In nucleotides, the CDR3 is TGTGCCAGCAGATGGATTGGGGAAGATACGCAGTATTTT. Its translation is CASRWIGEDTQYF.

This clonotype was seen a handful of times. This chain joins TRBV4-3 and TRBJ2-7; D might be TRBD2 (5 bases). In germline, CDR1 is LGHNA, CDR2 YSLEER. The CDR3 is 13 residues long. Trimming shortened V by 0 bases and J by 6 bases, and 9 bases separated the two germline ends. CDR3: CASSQDERFEQYF. The CDR3 DNA reads TGCGCCAGCAGCCAAGATGAGCGGTTCGAGCAGTACTTC.

The J gene is TRBJ1-5, the V gene TRBV7-9; D remains unclear. V gave up 2 bases and J gave up 9 bases, with 11 bases separating them. CDR3 length equals 13 residues. From germline, CDR1 is SEHNR and CDR2 FQNEAQ (reference sequence). CDR3 DNA sequence: TGTGCCAGCAGCTTAAGTGAAATGGGGCCCCAGCATTTT. Amino acid sequence: CASSLSEMGPQHF.

This clonotype was observed a few times. The rearrangement joins TRBV7-9 to TRBJ2-7; D may be TRBD2 (6 bases). The V gene lost 7 bases and the J gene lost 7 bases, with 14 bases spanning the gap. Germline V CDR1 and CDR2: SEHNR, FQNEAQ (reference sequence). The CDR3 has 12 residues. The CDR3 region has the DNA TGTGCCAGCACCCGTCTCGCGGGAGAGCAGTACTTC. This encodes CASTRLAGEQYF.

The chain couples TRBV28 to TRBJ1-1; D is unresolved. The CDR3 totals 14 residues. Trimming cost V 7 bases and J 1 base, with 13 bases left between them. Germline V CDR1 and CDR2: MDHEN, SYDVKM. The DNA of the CDR3 is TGTGCCAGCAATTTCCCCCCGGAGAACACTGAAGCTTTCTTT. It specifies CASNFPPENTEAFF.

This clonotype was observed a few times. The chain has TRBV20-1 and TRBJ1-1; D call uncertain. CDR3 size: 14 residues. Germline CDR1 reads DFQATT; CDR2 reads SNEGSKA (reference sequence). V lost 3 bases to trimming and J lost 0 bases, with 11 bases between them. The CDR3 sequence is CSASSGRLNTEAFF. In DNA form, the CDR3 reads TGCAGTGCTAGTTCGGGCCGATTGAACACTGAAGCTTTCTTT.

This rearrangement joins TRBV6-2 or TRBV6-3 to TRBJ2-1, with 7 bases that match TRBD2. V lost 6 bases to trimming and J lost 8 bases; unmatched junction nucleotides: 7. The CDR3 is 13 amino acids. Germline loops: CDR1 MNHEY, CDR2 SVGEGT. The CDR3 protein is CASSPRGRDEQFF. Written as DNA, the CDR3 is TGTGCCAGCAGCCCACGGGGGAGGGATGAGCAGTTCTTC.

This chain uses TRBV9 with TRBJ2-3; the match to TRBD2 covers 8 bases. Unmatched junction bases numbered 5, after V lost 0 bases and J lost 5 bases. CDR3 length equals 15 residues. Germline CDR1 SGDLS, CDR2 YYNGEE. The CDR3 protein is CASSVARGGVDTQYF. The CDR3 DNA is TGTGCCAGCAGCGTAGCTCGGGGGGGCGTAGATACGCAGTATTTT.

V gene TRBV2 combines with J gene TRBJ1-1, with D uncertain. The V gene's germline CDR1 is SNHLY and CDR2 FYNNEI. This CDR3 is 13 amino acids long. Trimming cost V 3 bases and J 3 bases, with 8 bases left between them. The CDR3 protein is CASSDQEDTEAFF. DNA of the CDR3: TGTGCCAGCAGTGACCAAGAGGACACTGAAGCTTTCTTT.

This CDR3 reads CSVVVGTYEQYF. The CDR3 DNA sequence: TGCAGCGTTGTTGTCGGTACCTACGAGCAGTACTTC. The V and J genes are TRBV29-1 and TRBJ2-7, with D hard to call. Germline loops: CDR1 SQVTM, CDR2 ANQGSEA. CDR3 length: 12 amino acids. V lost 4 bases, J lost 2 bases, and 9 bases lay in between.

This chain links TRBV9 with TRBJ2-4, with 7 bases identical to TRBD1. Matching the DNA end better, TRBJ2-7 makes the J call doubtful. Germline-derived CDR1 and CDR2 are SGDLS and YYNGEE. The CDR3 runs to 15 residues. The CDR3 coding sequence is TGTGCCAGCAGCCCTGGGACAGCGCCTCGGGACGAGCAGTACTTC. Translating it yields CASSPGTAPRDEQYF.

This chain links TRBV4-2 with TRBJ2-6; 12 bases are a match to TRBD1. Germline lookup yields CDR1 LGHNA and CDR2 YNFKEQ. The CDR3 extends over 17 amino acids. Losses at the gene ends were 4 bases for V and 3 bases for J; bases not matched to a gene: 4. CDR3 residues: CASSPRDRGLGANVLTF. CDR3 DNA: TGTGCCAGCAGCCCCCGGGACAGGGGGCTTGGGGCCAACGTCCTGACTTTC.

In this sample, this clonotype turned up a few times. The chain employs TRBV29-1 and TRBJ2-3; 10 bases map to TRBD1. Losses at the gene ends were 4 bases for V and 4 bases for J; bases not matched to a gene: 2. This CDR3 comprises 13 residues. Germline V gives CDR1 SQVTM, CDR2 ANQGSEA. The CDR3 is CSVGGTGADTQYF. The CDR3 DNA is TGCAGCGTTGGGGGGACAGGGGCAGATACGCAGTATTTT.